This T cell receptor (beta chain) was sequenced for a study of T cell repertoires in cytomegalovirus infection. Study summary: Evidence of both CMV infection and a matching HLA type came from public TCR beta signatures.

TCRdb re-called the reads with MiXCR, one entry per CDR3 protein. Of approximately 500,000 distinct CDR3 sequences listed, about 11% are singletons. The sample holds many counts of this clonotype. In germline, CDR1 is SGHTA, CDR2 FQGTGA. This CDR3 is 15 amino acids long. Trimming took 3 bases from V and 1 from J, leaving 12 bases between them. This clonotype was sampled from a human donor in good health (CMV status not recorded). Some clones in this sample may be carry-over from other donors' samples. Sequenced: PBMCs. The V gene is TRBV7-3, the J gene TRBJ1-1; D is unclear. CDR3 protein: CASSFSAYGNTEAFF. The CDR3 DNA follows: TGTGCCAGCAGCTTCTCCGCCTACGGGAACACTGAAGCTTTCTTT.